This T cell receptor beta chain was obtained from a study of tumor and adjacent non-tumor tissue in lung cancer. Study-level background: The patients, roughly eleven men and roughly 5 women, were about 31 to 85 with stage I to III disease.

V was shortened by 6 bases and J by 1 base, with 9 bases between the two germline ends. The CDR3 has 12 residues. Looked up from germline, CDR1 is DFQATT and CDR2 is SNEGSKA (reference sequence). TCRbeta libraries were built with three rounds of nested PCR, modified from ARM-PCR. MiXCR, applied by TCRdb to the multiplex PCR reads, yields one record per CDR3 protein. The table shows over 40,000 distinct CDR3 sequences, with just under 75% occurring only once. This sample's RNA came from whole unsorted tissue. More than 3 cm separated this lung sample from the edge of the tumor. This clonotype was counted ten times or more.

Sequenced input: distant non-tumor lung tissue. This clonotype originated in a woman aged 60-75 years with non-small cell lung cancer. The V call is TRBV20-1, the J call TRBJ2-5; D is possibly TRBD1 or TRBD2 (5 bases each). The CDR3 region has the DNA TGCAGTGCCGAAGGGACCCAAGAGACCCAGTACTTC. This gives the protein CSAEGTQETQYF.